The rows below give T cell receptor beta chains drawn from one sample of a study of blood T cell repertoires in COVID-19. Clones were sequenced by immunoSEQ multiplex PCR, and TCRdb holds only the in-frame ones, with some missing. The table shows over 90,000 clones, with roughly 90% occurring only once. Sequences were obtained from peripheral blood. The source is a woman between 50 and 59 years old with COVID-19, enrolled during active disease. Each CDR3 is given with its conserved first and last residue. A D gene is named only where the DNA matches it firmly. Part of the rows lack a size; the others show once, few, many or a class for expanded clones.

cdr3_nt,cdr3_aa,j_call,d_call,v_call,clone_size
TGTGCCAGTAGTATGAGCAGGGGTGAAGCTTTCTTT,CASSMSRGEAFF,TRBJ1-1,-,TRBV19,-
TGTGCCAGCAGCCTCTCGACAGGGGGCAGGGCTTTCTTT,CASSLSTGGRAFF,TRBJ1-1,TRBD1,TRBV7-8,few
TGCGCCAGCACCGGGGGGGCGCTCAGGGAAGGTTTGGAGACCCAGTACTTC,CASTGGALREGLETQYF,TRBJ2-5,TRBD2,TRBV5-1,-
TGTGCCAGCAGCCAGAGACTAGCGGGGGGCCCCGCGAACACCGGGGAGCTGTTTTTT,CASSQRLAGGPANTGELFF,TRBJ2-2,TRBD2,TRBV3-1/TRBV3-2,once
TGTGCCAGCAGCTCCCACAGGGAAACCTACGAGCAGTACTTC,CASSSHRETYEQYF,TRBJ2-7,-,TRBV7-2,-
TGCGCCAGCAGCGGGTCCCCGGACTCCTACCTTCAAGCTTTCTTT,CASSGSPDSYLQAFF,TRBJ1-1,-,TRBV5-1,-
TGTGCCAGCAGTACAGGGTTCATTCAGCCCCAGCATTTT,CASSTGFIQPQHF,TRBJ1-5,-,TRBV2,-
TGTGCCAGCAGTTTTGCCGGGACTCCGATTCGAACCCAGTACTTC,CASSFAGTPIRTQYF,TRBJ2-5,-,TRBV6-2/TRBV6-3,-
TGCGCCAGCAGCTTCGGCCCGGGACAGGACAACTATGGCTACACCTTC,CASSFGPGQDNYGYTF,TRBJ1-2,TRBD1,TRBV5-1,-
TGTGCCAGCAGCCAAGGAGCGAGTAGATCTGAAGCTTTCTTT,CASSQGASRSEAFF,TRBJ1-1,-,TRBV3-1/TRBV3-2,-
TGTGCCTGGGGGGAGGGCACAGCTAACTATGGCTACACCTTC,CAWGEGTANYGYTF,TRBJ1-2,-,TRBV30,-
TGTGCCAGCAGCGTATCAGGGGGCCAAAACTATGGCTACACCTTC,CASSVSGGQNYGYTF,TRBJ1-2,TRBD1,TRBV9,-
TGTGCCAGCAGTACAGGCTCCGGTGGCTACACCTTC,CASSTGSGGYTF,TRBJ1-2,-,TRBV6-5,-
TGTGCCAGCAGCCCCTCGGGGAATTGGAATTCACCCCTCCACTTT,CASSPSGNWNSPLHF,TRBJ1-6,-,TRBV27,once
TGCGCCAGCAGCTTAGTCGCGGAGACCCAGTACTTC,CASSLVAETQYF,TRBJ2-5,-,TRBV5-1,-
TGTGCCAGCAGCTTAGTAGGACAGGGCTATGGCTACACCTTC,CASSLVGQGYGYTF,TRBJ1-2,TRBD1,TRBV7-2,once
TGTGCCAGTAGTATTACAGGGGCCGTGGGCAATCAGCCCCAGCATTTT,CASSITGAVGNQPQHF,TRBJ1-5,TRBD1,TRBV19,-
TGTGCCAGCAGGGAGGCTGGTAATGAAAAACTGTTTTTT,CASREAGNEKLFF,TRBJ1-4,-,TRBV27,-
TGTGCCACCAGCAGTATAGCGGGGAGAAGCACAGATACGCAGTATTTT,CATSSIAGRSTDTQYF,TRBJ2-3,TRBD2,TRBV15,-
-,CASSRTVGMGATNEKLFF,TRBJ1-4,-,TRBV21-1,-
TGTGCCAGCAGCTCCTACGACAGGTCCAAAAACATTCAGTACTTC,CASSSYDRSKNIQYF,TRBJ2-4,-,TRBV13,-
TGTGCCAGCAGCCAGGGGACAGGGGCTAGCAGCTCCTACAATGAGCAGTTCTTC,CASSQGTGASSSYNEQFF,TRBJ2-1,TRBD1,TRBV28,-
TGTGCCAGTAAGACAGTTGCGGACACTGAAGCTTTCTTT,CASKTVADTEAFF,TRBJ1-1,-,TRBV7-8,-
TGCGCCAGCAGCCCGACACGGGGGGCTTACGAGCAGTACTTC,CASSPTRGAYEQYF,TRBJ2-7,-,TRBV4-3,-
TGCGCCAGCAGCTTAGGTCTAGGGGACGGGAGTGAAGCTTTCTTT,CASSLGLGDGSEAFF,TRBJ1-1,-,TRBV5-1,once
TGCGCCAGCAGCTACCTCGGGGGGACCGGGGAGCTGTTTTTT,CASSYLGGTGELFF,TRBJ2-2,TRBD2,TRBV5-1,once
TGTGCCACCAGTGACTCCGGTAATTCACCCCTCCACTTT,CATSDSGNSPLHF,TRBJ1-6,-,TRBV24-1,-
TGTGCCAGCAGCTTAGCTCGGCGGGGGGGCACAGATACGCAGTATTTT,CASSLARRGGTDTQYF,TRBJ2-3,TRBD2,TRBV7-6,-
TGTGCCTGGAAGGGGACACACTATGGCTACACCTTC,CAWKGTHYGYTF,TRBJ1-2,-,TRBV30,-
TGTGCCAGCAGTGCGACCTTACAGGGTAGCGAAAAACTGTTTTTT,CASSATLQGSEKLFF,TRBJ1-4,-,TRBV27,-
TGTGCCAGCAGTCGCCTAAGAATGGGCAATCAGCCCCAGCATTTT,CASSRLRMGNQPQHF,TRBJ1-5,-,TRBV28,-
TGTGCCAGCAGCTTAGGGACAGGGGGCATGCTCAACTATGGCTACACCTTC,CASSLGTGGMLNYGYTF,TRBJ1-2,TRBD1,TRBV5-6,-
TGTGCCAGCAGCCGACAGAGCTCCTATAATTCACCCCTCCACTTT,CASSRQSSYNSPLHF,TRBJ1-6,-,TRBV3-1/TRBV3-2,-
TGTGCCAGCAGTTTACAGGGGGCGCAGGCCGGCTACACCTTC,CASSLQGAQAGYTF,TRBJ1-2,TRBD1,TRBV27,-
TGTGCCAGCAGCCAAACCAACAGGGGGCGGAGGGAGACCCAGTACTTC,CASSQTNRGRRETQYF,TRBJ2-5,TRBD1,TRBV14,-
TGTGCCAGCAGTTTATTAGGCAATCAGCCCCAGCATTTT,CASSLLGNQPQHF,TRBJ1-5,-,TRBV27,-
TGTGCCAGCGCCCCTCGGAGATCCTACGAGCAGTACTTC,CASAPRRSYEQYF,TRBJ2-7,-,TRBV12-3/TRBV12-4,-
TGCGCCAGCAGCTCGCAGGGGATGGAGGACACTGAAGCTTTCTTT,CASSSQGMEDTEAFF,TRBJ1-1,-,TRBV5-1,-
TGTGCCAGCCTCTGGGGCAGGGGGAACACTGAAGCTTTCTTT,CASLWGRGNTEAFF,TRBJ1-1,-,TRBV6-6,-
TGTGCCAGTAGCCCCCCAGGGAAAAGCAATCAGCCCCAGCATTTT,CASSPPGKSNQPQHF,TRBJ1-5,-,TRBV19,-
TGTGCCAGCAGCGGTGGACAGGGAGGCAATCAGCCCCAGCATTTT,CASSGGQGGNQPQHF,TRBJ1-5,TRBD1,TRBV7-9,-
TGTGCCAGTAGTATGGTTTCCGCGTATAGCAATCAGCCCCAGCATTTT,CASSMVSAYSNQPQHF,TRBJ1-5,-,TRBV19,-